This T cell receptor (beta chain) was captured by sequencing in a study of immune evolution from preneoplasia to lung adenocarcinoma. CDR3 length equals 13 residues. Germline CDR1 reads SGHNT; CDR2 reads YENEEA. Trimming cost V 5 bases and J 5 bases; bases outside gene matches: 4. Clones were read by immunoSEQ multiplex PCR, and TCRdb kept only the in-frame ones, dropping some. The sample carries some 9,200 clones, 79% recorded once. This TCR was recovered from a person of 80 years or more with lung adenocarcinoma. This chain links TRBV11-3 with TRBJ2-5; 8 bases fit TRBD1. Sequenced: FFPE lung adenocarcinoma in situ tissue. This CDR3 reads CASSPGGPETQYF. Here the CDR3 DNA reads TGTGCCAGCAGCCCAGGGGGCCCGGAGACCCAGTACTTC.